This TCR beta chain derives from a study of response to subunit inactivated influenza vaccine. Study-level points and caveats: Authors suggested each seasonal influenza vaccination recruits few new T cells.

MiXCR, run by TCRdb on the RT-PCR reads, gives a single entry per CDR3 protein. Of over 400,000 distinct CDR3 sequences listed, 10% to 15% are singletons. Between the trimmed V and J ends, which lost 2 bases and 0 bases, there was a span of 16 bases. Germline-derived CDR1 and CDR2 are SGHAT and FQNNGV. This CDR3 region has 17 residues. Details on this clonotype: Its antigen remains unidentified.

The rearrangement joins TRBV11-2 to TRBJ2-5; D unresolved. The clonotype was recovered from a man in his fifties who received an inactivated influenza vaccine. Sequenced here: PBMCs from blood, sampled 45 days after vaccination. CDR3 sequence: CASSLTPAWQYQETQYF. DNA for the CDR3: TGTGCCAGCAGCTTAACCCCCGCCTGGCAGTACCAAGAGACCCAGTACTTC.